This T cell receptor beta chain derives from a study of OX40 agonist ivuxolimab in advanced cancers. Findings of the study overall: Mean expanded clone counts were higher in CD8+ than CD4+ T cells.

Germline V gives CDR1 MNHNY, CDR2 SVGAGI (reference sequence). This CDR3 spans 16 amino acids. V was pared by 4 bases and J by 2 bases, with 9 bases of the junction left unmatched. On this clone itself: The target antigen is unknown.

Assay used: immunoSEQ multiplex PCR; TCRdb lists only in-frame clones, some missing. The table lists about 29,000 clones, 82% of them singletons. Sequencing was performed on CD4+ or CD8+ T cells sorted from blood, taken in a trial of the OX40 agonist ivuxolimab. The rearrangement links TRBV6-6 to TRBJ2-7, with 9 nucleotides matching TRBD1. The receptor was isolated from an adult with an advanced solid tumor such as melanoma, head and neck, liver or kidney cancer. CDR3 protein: CASSLGRGQGAYEQYF. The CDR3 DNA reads TGTGCCAGCAGTTTGGGACGGGGACAGGGAGCCTACGAGCAGTACTTC.